A selection of T cell receptor beta chains follows, all from one sample in a study of blood T cell repertoires in COVID-19. Using immunoSEQ multiplex PCR, the repertoire was profiled, and TCRdb retains in-frame clones only, with some absent. The data contain more than 140,000 clones, over 75% of them seen just once; the ten biggest clones take up more than 1.5%. Sequencing was carried out using peripheral blood. These receptors were taken from a human donor in a cohort sampled during active COVID-19. Both conserved end residues are part of each CDR3. A D gene is named only where the DNA matches it firmly. Clone size is shown for a subset of rows, as once, few, many or a class of expanded clone.

CDR3	DNA	V	J	size	D
CASSGSGSNTDTQYF	TGTGCCAGCAGCGGTAGCGGGAGCAACACAGATACGCAGTATTTT	TRBV6-2/TRBV6-3	TRBJ2-3	medium-sized	TRBD2
CASRGLAGTDTQYF	TGCGCCAGCAGGGGACTAGCGGGCACAGATACGCAGTATTTT	TRBV5-1	TRBJ2-3	-	TRBD2
CASSPNRGHDGYTF	TGTGCCAGCAGTCCGAACAGGGGGCACGATGGCTACACCTTC	TRBV6-5	TRBJ1-2	-	TRBD1
CSVEDGRDGYTF	TGCAGCGTTGAAGATGGCCGGGATGGCTACACCTTC	TRBV29-1	TRBJ1-2	-	-
CASSRGIGAFF	TGTGCCAGCAGCCGGGGGATAGGAGCTTTCTTT	TRBV12-3/TRBV12-4	TRBJ1-1	-	-
CASSLAGVTVTANEQFF	TGTGCCAGCAGCTTAGCCGGTGTCACTGTCACAGCCAATGAGCAGTTCTTC	TRBV7-8	TRBJ2-1	few	-
CASSIPSGSTDTQYF	TGTGCCAGTAGTATCCCCAGCGGGAGCACAGATACGCAGTATTTT	TRBV19	TRBJ2-3	once	-
CASRDSATNEKLFF	TGTGCCAGCAGGGACAGTGCAACTAATGAAAAACTGTTTTTT	TRBV6-5	TRBJ1-4	-	-
CASSGRVAATEAFF	TGTGCCAGCAGCGGGAGGGTGGCGGCCACTGAAGCTTTCTTT	TRBV11-2	TRBJ1-1	-	-
CASSSMQGSQPQHF	TGCGCCAGCAGCTCGATGCAGGGGTCTCAGCCCCAGCATTTT	TRBV5-1	TRBJ1-5	-	-
CASQGYTEAFF	TGCGCCAGTCAGGGTTACACTGAAGCTTTCTTT	TRBV10-2	TRBJ1-1	few	-
CASSSQGFQPQHF	TGTGCCAGCAGTTCCCAGGGTTTTCAGCCCCAGCATTTT	TRBV12-3/TRBV12-4	TRBJ1-5	-	-
CASTPLLDRGGGYTF	TGTGCCAGCACTCCCCTGCTCGACAGGGGAGGTGGCTACACCTTC	TRBV7-2	TRBJ1-2	-	TRBD1
CASRGSGPYNEQFF	TGTGCCAGCAGGGGTAGCGGGCCCTACAATGAGCAGTTCTTC	TRBV28	TRBJ2-1	-	TRBD2
CASSTRSFTGLQETQYF	TGTGCCAGCAGCACAAGATCGTTTACGGGACTTCAAGAGACCCAGTACTTC	TRBV21-1	TRBJ2-5	-	-
CSAGEQETQYF	TGCAGTGCGGGAGAACAAGAGACCCAGTACTTC	TRBV20-1	TRBJ2-5	-	-
CSVERIDYGYTF	TGCAGCGTTGAACGAATAGACTATGGCTACACCTTC	TRBV29-1	TRBJ1-2	-	-
CASSPGQGAGIQYF	TGTGCCAGCAGCCCGGGACAGGGCGCGGGCATTCAGTACTTC	TRBV28	TRBJ2-4	few	TRBD1
CASSLARVAGMNEQYF	TGTGCCAGCAGCTTAGCGCGGGTAGCGGGAATGAACGAGCAGTACTTC	TRBV7-2	TRBJ2-7	-	TRBD2
CASSPTGYNEQFF	TGTGCCAGCAGCCCGACAGGGTACAATGAGCAGTTCTTC	TRBV12-3/TRBV12-4	TRBJ2-1	few	TRBD1
CASIAGGGVGYTF	TGTGCCAGCATCGCAGGAGGGGGCGTTGGCTACACCTTC	TRBV28	TRBJ1-2	-	TRBD1
CASSVVEGFGNTIYF	TGTGCCAGCAGCGTAGTGGAGGGTTTTGGAAACACCATATATTTT	TRBV9	TRBJ1-3	-	-